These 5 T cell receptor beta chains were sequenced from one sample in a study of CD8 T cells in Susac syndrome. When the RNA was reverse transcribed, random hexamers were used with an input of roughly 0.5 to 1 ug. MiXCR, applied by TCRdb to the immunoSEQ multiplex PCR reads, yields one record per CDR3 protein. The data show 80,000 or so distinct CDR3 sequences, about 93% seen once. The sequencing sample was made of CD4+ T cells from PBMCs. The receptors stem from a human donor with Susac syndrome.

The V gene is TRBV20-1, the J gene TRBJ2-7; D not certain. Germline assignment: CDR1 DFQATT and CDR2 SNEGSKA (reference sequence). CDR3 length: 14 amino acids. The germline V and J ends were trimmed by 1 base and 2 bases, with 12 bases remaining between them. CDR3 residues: CSARVEGGPYEQYF. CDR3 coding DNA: TGCAGTGCTAGAGTTGAAGGCGGACCCTACGAGCAGTACTTC.

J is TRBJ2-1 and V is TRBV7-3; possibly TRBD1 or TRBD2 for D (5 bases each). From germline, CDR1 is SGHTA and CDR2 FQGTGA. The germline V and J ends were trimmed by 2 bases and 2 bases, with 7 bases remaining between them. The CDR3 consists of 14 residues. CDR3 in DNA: TGTGCCAGCAGCTTACCGGGGCCCTACAATGAGCAGTTCTTC. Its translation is CASSLPGPYNEQFF.

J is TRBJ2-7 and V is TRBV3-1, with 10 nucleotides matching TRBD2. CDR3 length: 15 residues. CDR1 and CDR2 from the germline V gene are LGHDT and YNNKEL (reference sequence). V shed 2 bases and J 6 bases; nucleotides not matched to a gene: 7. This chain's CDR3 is CASSQKSGTSVEQYF. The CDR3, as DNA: TGTGCCAGCAGCCAAAAATCCGGGACTAGCGTCGAGCAGTACTTC.

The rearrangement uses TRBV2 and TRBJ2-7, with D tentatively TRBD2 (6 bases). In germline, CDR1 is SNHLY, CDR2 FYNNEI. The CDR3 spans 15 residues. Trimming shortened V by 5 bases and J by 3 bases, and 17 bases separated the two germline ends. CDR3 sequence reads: CASSPITGGVYEQYF. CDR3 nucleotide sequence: TGTGCCAGCAGTCCCATCACCGGAGGGGTCTACGAGCAGTACTTC. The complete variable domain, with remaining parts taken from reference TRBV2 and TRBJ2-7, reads EPEVTQTPSHQVTQMGQEVILRCVPISNHLYFYWYRQILGQKVEFLVSFYNNEISEKSEIFDDQFSVERPDGSNFTLKIRSTKLEDSAMYFCASSPITGGVYEQYFGPGTRLTVT.

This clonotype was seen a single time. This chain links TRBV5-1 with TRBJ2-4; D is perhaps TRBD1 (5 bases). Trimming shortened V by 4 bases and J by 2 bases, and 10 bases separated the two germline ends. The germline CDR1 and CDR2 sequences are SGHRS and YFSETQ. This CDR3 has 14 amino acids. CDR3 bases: TGCGCCAGCAGCGAAGGGGATACCAAAAACATTCAGTACTTC. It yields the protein CASSEGDTKNIQYF.